These 24 T cell receptor beta chains originate from one sample sequenced in a study of blood T cell repertoires in COVID-19. Only in-frame clones appear in the TCRdb table, and some are missing; sequencing was by immunoSEQ multiplex PCR. The sample consists of some 23,000 clones, more than 80% of them appearing once. The sequenced sample consisted of peripheral blood. Receptors were obtained from a human donor in a cohort sampled during active COVID-19.

The rearrangement uses TRBV18 and TRBJ2-7; TRBD1 matches at 10 bases. The ends lost 5 bases at V and 6 bases at J; junction bases unmatched: 10. The germline V gene has CDR1 KGHSH and CDR2 LQKENI. The CDR3 is 15 amino acids. In DNA, the CDR3 is TGTGCCAGCTCAACCGGGACAGGGGTAATCGGCGAGCAGTACTTC. As protein: CASSTGTGVIGEQYF.

This sequence joins TRBV7-9 and TRBJ2-1, with 8 bases fitting TRBD2. V gave up 3 bases and J gave up 6 bases; unmatched junction bases: 10. CDR3 size: 16 residues. Germline-derived CDR1 and CDR2 are SEHNR and FQNEAQ (reference sequence). This CDR3 reads CASSFVVGRDTNEQFF. DNA of the CDR3: TGTGCCAGCAGCTTTGTTGTCGGGAGGGACACCAATGAGCAGTTCTTC.

The chain joins TRBV5-1 to TRBJ2-7; D gene unclear. The germline V gene has CDR1 SGHRS and CDR2 YFSETQ. The CDR3 length is 14 residues. The V end lost 1 base, the J end lost 6 bases, and 14 bases lay between the germline ends. The CDR3 bases are TGCGCCAGCAGCTTGAACCCCAGTCTTGGCGAGCAGTACTTC. Translation: CASSLNPSLGEQYF.

The chain links TRBV2 to TRBJ1-2; D unresolved. Germline CDR1 is SNHLY and CDR2 is FYNNEI. Trimming took 3 bases from V and 3 from J, leaving 11 bases between them. The CDR3 is 14 residues long. The CDR3 loop reads CASSDPGSDYGYTF. In DNA, the CDR3 is TGTGCCAGCAGTGACCCGGGGTCGGACTATGGCTACACCTTC. The full variable domain, in which reference TRBV2 and TRBJ1-2 provide the parts outside the CDR3, is EPEVTQTPSHQVTQMGQEVILRCVPISNHLYFYWYRQILGQKVEFLVSFYNNEISEKSEIFDDQFSVERPDGSNFTLKIRSTKLEDSAMYFCASSDPGSDYGYTFGSGTRLTVV.

This clone was recorded only once. The chain joins TRBV5-5 to TRBJ2-5, with 8 bases fitting TRBD1. Germline CDR1 SGHKS, CDR2 YYEKEE (reference sequence). The CDR3 length is 15 residues. Trimming cost V 2 bases and J 5 bases; bases outside gene matches: 8. The CDR3 loop reads CASSLRSGGWETQYF. The CDR3 DNA sequence: TGTGCCAGCAGCTTAAGGTCAGGGGGCTGGGAGACCCAGTACTTC.

This chain joins TRBV18 and TRBJ2-2; 7 bases line up with TRBD1. The CDR3 length is 18 residues. V was pared by 2 bases and J by 0 bases, with 9 bases of the junction left unmatched. The germline CDR1 and CDR2 sequences are KGHSH and LQKENI. Here the CDR3 DNA reads TGTGCCAGCTCACCAAAGGACAGGTCCGGCCCGAACACCGGGGAGCTGTTTTTT. Its translation is CASSPKDRSGPNTGELFF.

The chain uses TRBV19 and TRBJ1-1, with D unresolved. Germline CDR1 is LNHDA and CDR2 is SQIVND (reference sequence). CDR3 length: 14 residues. Trimming pared 8 bases from V and 4 bases from J, leaving 17 bases between. The CDR3 coding sequence is TGTGCCAGTGAGGCTCCCGTTGAGAGCACTGAAGCTTTCTTT. Protein sequence: CASEAPVESTEAFF. The full variable domain, rest sourced from reference TRBV19 and TRBJ1-1, is DGGITQSPKYLFRKEGQNVTLSCEQNLNHDAMYWYRQDPGQGLRLIYYSQIVNDFQKGDIAEGYSVSREKKESFPLTVTSAQKNPTAFYLCASEAPVESTEAFFGQGTRLTVV.

This chain links TRBV14 with TRBJ2-4; 8 bases map to TRBD2. J was trimmed by 3 bases and V by 4 bases; bases with no gene match: 14. The CDR3 runs 18 residues. Germline CDR1 and CDR2: SGHDN and FVKESK. DNA of the CDR3: TGTGCCAGCAGCCCCGCCGCGGGGGGCCTCGGTAACAAAAACATTCAGTACTTC. Its protein is CASSPAAGGLGNKNIQYF.

V is TRBV4-2 and J is TRBJ2-3; D is undetermined. V was clipped by 0 bases and J by 1 base, with 11 bases between them. The CDR3 loop spans 16 amino acids. CDR1 and CDR2 from the germline V gene are LGHNA and YNFKEQ. This CDR3 reads CASSQEAPPRTDTQYF. CDR3 coding DNA: TGTGCCAGCAGCCAAGAGGCTCCTCCCCGCACAGATACGCAGTATTTT.

The gene calls are TRBV7-8 and TRBJ2-5, with D hard to call. V was shortened by 1 base and J by 3 bases, with 9 bases between the two germline ends. The length of the CDR3 is 14 residues. Germline CDR1 SGHVS, CDR2 FQNEAQ. CDR3 in DNA: TGTGCCAGCAGCTTAGTAACAAGCGAAGAGACCCAGTACTTC. This sequence encodes CASSLVTSEETQYF.

This clone was seen once. The gene calls are TRBV9 and TRBJ2-7; TRBD1 aligns across 9 bases. Germline-derived CDR1 and CDR2 are SGDLS and YYNGEE. With 3 bases clipped from V and 0 bases from J, the junction kept 13 bases outside the gene matches. The CDR3 length is 18 residues. The CDR3 loop reads CASSAKGTGLTYSYEQYF. In nucleotides, the CDR3 is TGTGCCAGCAGCGCGAAAGGGACAGGGTTAACATACTCCTACGAGCAGTACTTC.

The chain joins TRBV6-2 or TRBV6-3 to TRBJ2-7, with unresolved D. The CDR3 contains 15 residues. The germline gives CDR1 MNHEY, CDR2 SVGEGT. The V end lost 2 bases, the J end lost 11 bases, and 22 bases lay between the germline ends. The CDR3 region is CASSYAERHTSKEYF. As DNA, the CDR3 is TGTGCCAGCAGTTACGCAGAGAGACACACTTCGAAGGAGTACTTC.

The chain employs TRBV29-1 and TRBJ1-2, with no clear D. V was cut by 8 bases and J by 3 bases, with 16 bases left in between. There are 13 residues in the CDR3. Germline CDR1 SQVTM, CDR2 ANQGSEA. CDR3 nucleotide sequence: TGCAGCATCCGTGGAGGTAAAGACTATGGCTACACCTTC. Protein: CSIRGGKDYGYTF.

The chain is built from TRBV28 and TRBJ1-2; 9 nucleotides line up with TRBD1. There are 15 residues in the CDR3. Per the germline V gene, CDR1 is MDHEN and CDR2 is SYDVKM. V shed 6 bases and J 7 bases; nucleotides not matched to a gene: 12. CDR3 amino acids: CASSRTGGGEAGYTF. Written as DNA, the CDR3 is TGTGCCAGCAGCCGAACAGGGGGCGGTGAGGCTGGCTACACCTTC.

The chain couples TRBV3-1 (or the pseudogene TRBV3-2) to TRBJ1-1, with D unclear. The germline V and J ends were trimmed by 0 bases and 6 bases, with 8 bases remaining between them. Germline CDR1 LGHDT, CDR2 YNNKEL (reference sequence). This CDR3 has 13 residues. CDR3 sequence: CASSQDLRSEAFF. The CDR3 nucleotides are TGTGCCAGCAGCCAAGATTTACGGTCTGAAGCTTTCTTT.

The V gene is TRBV18, the J gene TRBJ1-4; no clear D. The V gene's germline CDR1 is KGHSH and CDR2 LQKENI. The germline V and J ends were trimmed by 3 bases and 8 bases, with 10 bases remaining between them. CDR3 length: 13 residues. The CDR3 coding sequence is TGTGCCAGCTCACCGAAGGAGGGAGAAAAACTGTTTTTT. Encoded protein: CASSPKEGEKLFF.

This chain joins TRBV7-6 and TRBJ1-4; 7 bases map to TRBD1. Germline CDR1 reads SGHVS; CDR2 reads FNYEAQ. Trimming took 2 bases from V and 7 from J; bases not matched to a gene: 7. The CDR3 covers 15 residues. Here the CDR3 reads CASSLRRGWTEKLFF. For the CDR3, the DNA is TGTGCCAGCAGCTTACGCAGGGGGTGGACTGAAAAACTGTTTTTT.

The chain combines TRBV6-1 with TRBJ2-7; 7 nucleotides line up with TRBD2. The CDR3 spans 14 residues. J gave up 6 bases and V 2 bases, and 7 bases lay outside the gene matches. The germline CDR1 and CDR2 sequences are MNHNS and SASEGT. Here the CDR3 reads CASSETLAAGEQYF. Here the CDR3 DNA reads TGTGCCAGCAGTGAAACCCTAGCGGCGGGCGAGCAGTACTTC.

The rearrangement joins TRBV3-1 (or the pseudogene TRBV3-2) to TRBJ2-7, with 9 bases lining up with TRBD1. Germline V gene sequence: CDR1 LGHDT, CDR2 YNNKEL (reference sequence). This CDR3 spans 16 amino acids. Unmatched junction bases numbered 8, after V lost 1 base and J lost 4 bases. CDR3 nucleotides: TGTGCCAGCAGCCAAGGTTTCGGACAGGGGAAATACGAGCAGTACTTC. It encodes CASSQGFGQGKYEQYF.

The chain joins TRBV7-3 to TRBJ2-2; 9 nucleotides agree with TRBD2. Germline CDR1 reads SGHTA; CDR2 reads FQGTGA. The CDR3 has 15 residues. Trimming cost V 5 bases and J 3 bases; bases outside gene matches: 4. The CDR3 region is CASSLAGFDTGELFF. The CDR3 DNA is TGTGCCAGCAGCCTAGCGGGGTTCGACACCGGGGAGCTGTTTTTT.

V is TRBV9 and J is TRBJ2-3; tentative D call: TRBD2 (6 bases). CDR1 SGDLS and CDR2 YYNGEE come from the germline V gene. The CDR3 has 15 amino acids. Trimming cost V 0 bases and J 5 bases, with 13 bases left between them. CDR3 nucleotide sequence: TGTGCCAGCAGCGTAGCCGTCGGGGGTAAAGATACGCAGTATTTT. Translation: CASSVAVGGKDTQYF.

The CDR3 loop is CASSQGYNSPLHF. The DNA of the CDR3 is TGTGCCAGTTCACAGGGTTATAATTCACCCCTCCACTTT. V gene TRBV19 combines with J gene TRBJ1-6; D may be TRBD1 (6 bases). With 8 bases removed from V and 4 bases from J, the gap between germline ends came to 9 bases. The CDR3 covers 13 residues. Germline V gene sequence: CDR1 LNHDA, CDR2 SQIVND (reference sequence).

The chain has TRBV6-2 or TRBV6-3 and TRBJ2-5, with D possibly matching TRBD2 (5 bases). The germline V gene encodes CDR1 MNHEY and CDR2 SVGEGT. CDR3 length equals 16 residues. Trimming shortened V by 4 bases and J by 1 base, and 16 bases separated the two germline ends. The CDR3 bases are TGTGCCAGCAGTTCATTTGGTACGGACTCCCAAGAGACCCAGTACTTC. This sequence encodes CASSSFGTDSQETQYF.

V gene TRBV6-5 combines with J gene TRBJ1-2; 8 bases fit TRBD1. CDR3 length equals 15 residues. The V and J ends lost 6 bases and 6 bases, in that order; junction bases with no gene match: 12. Germline V lookup: CDR1 MNHEY, CDR2 SVGAGI. The DNA of the CDR3 is TGTGCCAGCAGCATTGTTGGCAGGGGGCCTCATGGCTACACCTTC. Protein: CASSIVGRGPHGYTF.